The entry below describes one T cell receptor (beta chain). Its antigen is still unknown. Pooled samples include second doses given at about 4 or 12 weeks. Generated by immunoSEQ multiplex PCR, the TCRdb table keeps only in-frame clones and is missing some. Of 150,000 to 200,000 clones listed, roughly 90% are singletons. This entry is derived from a study of T cell responses to AZD1222 COVID-19 vaccine. Whole-study results and caveats: Sampling that yielded the repertoires occurred only after the peak T cell response. Targeting of unmutated variant regions was reportedly seen in nearly half of spike-specific TCRs. Among AZD1222 vaccinees, only six were seropositive at baseline.

This specimen was peripheral blood, taken 28 days after the second AZD1222 dose. This clonotype was obtained from an adult who received the AZD1222 COVID-19 vaccine.

This CDR3 reads CSVRADSNMNTEAFF. The CDR3 DNA follows: TGCAGCGTTCGGGCAGATTCAAACATGAACACTGAAGCTTTCTTT. The J gene is TRBJ1-1, the V gene TRBV29-1; D uncertain. There are 15 residues in the CDR3. Germline V gene sequence: CDR1 SQVTM, CDR2 ANQGSEA. V dropped 5 bases and J dropped 0 bases, with 16 bases sitting between them.